This TCR beta chain stems from a study of shared clonotypes between healthy human individuals (TCRdb year 2020). About the full investigation: Two women and a few men aged 18 to 49 years were included in the cohort. For each donor, three plates each were used for CD4 naive and CD4 memory, two plates were used for CD8 naive, and one plate was used for CD8 memory. Blood TCR repertoires of four to six healthy adults were deeply sequenced to estimate repertoire size and the extent of clonotype sharing between individuals. Libraries were prepared and TCR repertoires were sequenced by different laboratories using diverse techniques, in order to increase sequencing depth and limit assay-specific biases. Between about 0.85 and 9.5 billion PBMCs per donor were obtained by leukapheresis. Here is what the overall study found, with its caveats: Incomplete sequencing was indicated by rarefaction of sorted-subset datasets, despite the large sequencing depth. Because the study included only a small number of donors, the genetic and exposure-history diversity represented was limited. Naive subsets generally had larger estimated clonotype richness than memory subsets did. Across a handful of donors, around 5% of naive CD4, approximately 4% of naive CD8, 2% to 2.5% of memory CD4, and 0.3% to 0.45% of memory CD8 clonotypes were shared. Sampling was limited to blood, and TCR repertoires in tissue likely differ from TCR repertoires in blood. Compared with non-shared clonotypes, the clonotypes found in all four sorted-subset donors had higher generation probabilities. Pairwise subsampling led to the expectation that sequencing depth would affect the degree of clonotype sharing among donors.

Notes on this clone: The antigen it recognizes is unknown. No base-level quality is on record; no much larger clone is a single base apart.

TCR CDR3 regions were amplified from genomic DNA by multiplex PCR using the deep immunoSEQ assay. Extracted genomic DNA from each cell subset was distributed evenly across all wells of several immunoSEQ 96-well plates, and each plate was treated as a replicate. Each replicate PCR for sorted subsets received around 200 ng genomic DNA, equal to about 30,000 T cell genomes. Purified libraries were quantified with a Qubit 3.0 fluorometer, sized on a Bioanalyzer 2100, and re-quantified with the KAPA Library Quantification kit. A separate single-read 150-cycle Illumina NextSeq 550 flow cell was used to sequence each immunoSEQ 96-well plate. The study's own analysis went as follows. The immunoSEQ output contained only junctional sequences without quality scores, so filtering could not match that applied to full-length reads. To assign V/J genes and CDR3, sequences were annotated using PyIR, a Python wrapper for IgBLAST v1.9, with IMGT germline references. Reads with weak V/J assignments (E-value above 1e-6), missing CDR3, stop codons, out-of-frame junctions, or ambiguous translated residues were removed. V3J clonotypes were defined by identical inferred V gene, J gene, and CDR3 amino acid sequence. To compute the percentage overlap between repertoires, the number of shared unique clonotypes was divided by the size of the smaller repertoire. Repertoire richness was assessed with RTK rarefaction, the Chao1 estimator, and Recon v2.1 estimates of unobserved clonotypes. OLGA was used to compute generation probabilities for all TCRbeta clonotypes that the gDNA method yielded from a handful of donors. As stored in TCRdb, this immuneACCESS dataset retains in-frame rearrangements with V and J assigned. A fraction of the clones does not appear; measured against another copy, unresolved V genes explain less than half of the discrepancy, and the remainder lacks a known reason. The V and J calls and clone size come from that table; D and trimming were worked out from the DNA. In this sample the table shows about 1.1 million clones, about 84% of which occur a single time. The ten most abundant clones make up 0.6% to 0.7% of the sample.

Trimming accounts for 7 bases at V and 5 bases at J, while the number of junction bases matched to no gene is 9. According to the germline V gene, CDR1 reads SNHLY and CDR2 reads FYNNEI. Measured from the cysteine to the phenylalanine, the CDR3 is 15 residues long. Here the CDR3 DNA is all that survives: 45 bases in frame from base 1. Healthy HIV-negative adults with no recently reported acute infections or vaccinations were included as donors. All donors were Caucasian adults living in Nashville, Tennessee, USA. Magnetic negative selection was used to enrich CD4+ T cells, after which naive cells were positively selected on CD45RA and the negative fraction became the memory subset. Blood was obtained by leukapheresis, after which PBMCs were separated by Ficoll-Histopaque density gradient centrifugation and cryopreserved in liquid nitrogen vapor phase. Purity and quantity of every magnetically sorted T cell population were checked by analytical flow cytometry. Genomic DNA was isolated from each sorted fraction and quantified by UV absorbance on a Nanodrop 2000c.

This receptor was identified in a man between 18 and 29 years old in good health. Some clones in this sample may be carry-over from other donors' samples. The rearranged segments are TRBV2 and TRBJ2-2; TRBD2 fits 8 bases in the junction. Sequenced sample: memory CD4+ T cells from PBMCs. Reading the label with the study, this specimen's cell subset or site is: CD45RA-negative fraction. The nucleotides read TGTGCCAGCATGGGGGGGACTAGAACGACCGGGGAGCTGTTTTTT. Its protein product is CASMGGTRTTGELFF.